A selection of T cell receptor beta chains follows, all from one sample in a study of T cell repertoires in cytomegalovirus infection. One entry per CDR3 protein, called by TCRdb with MiXCR from the reads. This table has hundreds of thousands of distinct CDR3 sequences, about a third appearing once. No antigens are known for them. The source material was cultured CD8+ T cells from PBMCs, sampled from culture after CMV antigen stimulation. The receptor source for this set is a human donor in good health (CMV status not recorded). Some clones in this sample may be carry-over from other donors' samples. CDR3s include the opening cysteine and the closing phenylalanine or tryptophan. The D gene is left open where the match is weak. The size field is filled for only some rows; it gives once, few, many or a size class.

cdr3_length | clone_size | j_call | v_call | d_call | cdr3_aa | cdr3_nt
15 | many | TRBJ2-3 | TRBV7-9 | NA | CASSPGQFSTDTQYF | TGTGCCAGCAGCCCCGGACAGTTTAGCACAGATACGCAGTATTTT
14 | few | TRBJ2-2 | TRBV27 | NA | CASMVGFGTGELFF | TGTGCCAGCATGGTCGGTTTCGGGACCGGGGAGCTGTTTTTT
15 | NA | TRBJ2-1 | TRBV6-2/TRBV6-3 | TRBD2 | CASSSLAGRKSEQFF | TGTGCCAGCAGTTCGCTAGCGGGTAGGAAGAGTGAGCAGTTCTTC
13 | few | TRBJ2-7 | TRBV12-5 | TRBD1 | CASTPGQVYKQYF | TGTGCTAGTACGCCGGGACAGGTGTATAAGCAGTACTTC
14 | NA | TRBJ2-3 | TRBV7-1 | NA | CVSIQGTSTDTQYF | TGTGTCAGTATTCAGGGGACCAGCACAGATACGCAGTATTTT
16 | many | TRBJ2-4 | TRBV7-6 | TRBD1 | CASSLTGGGSKNIQYF | TGTGCCAGCAGCTTGACAGGGGGCGGTTCCAAAAACATTCAGTACTTC
15 | many | TRBJ2-1 | TRBV28 | NA | CASSLLRGQSNEQFF | TGTGCCAGCAGTTTATTGCGGGGCCAGAGCAATGAGCAGTTCTTC
14 | NA | TRBJ2-1 | TRBV24-1 | NA | CATSAPSSYNEQFF | TGTGCCACCAGTGCACCTAGCTCCTACAATGAGCAGTTCTTC
16 | NA | TRBJ2-2 | TRBV7-9 | NA | CASSLVLRANTGELFF | TGTGCCAGCAGCTTAGTTCTGCGCGCGAACACCGGGGAGCTGTTTTTT
17 | many | TRBJ2-3 | TRBV18 | TRBD1 | CASSVLWAGGATDTQYF | TGTGCCAGCTCCGTACTCTGGGCAGGGGGCGCAACAGATACGCAGTATTTT
12 | NA | TRBJ2-1 | TRBV6-1 | NA | CATLSLRGEQFF | TGTGCCACCCTAAGCCTAAGAGGTGAGCAGTTCTTC
15 | few | TRBJ2-2 | TRBV13 | NA | CASSLGGAASGELFF | TGTGCCAGCAGCTTAGGGGGAGCCGCCAGCGGGGAGCTGTTTTTT
15 | NA | TRBJ2-1 | TRBV5-6 | TRBD2 | CASSWGTSRYNEQFF | TGTGCCAGCAGCTGGGGGACTAGCCGATACAATGAGCAGTTCTTC
17 | few | TRBJ2-3 | TRBV27 | NA | CASSLWWGDSSTDTQYF | TGTGCCAGCAGTTTATGGTGGGGGGACTCTAGCACAGATACGCAGTATTTT
16 | few | TRBJ2-1 | TRBV6-6 | TRBD1 | CASSDLRDRGGNEQFF | TGTGCCAGCAGTGACCTCCGGGACAGGGGAGGAAATGAGCAGTTCTTC
16 | many | TRBJ2-3 | TRBV7-2 | NA | CASSLNAGAATDTQYF | TGTGCCAGCAGCTTAAATGCGGGGGCTGCCACAGATACGCAGTATTTT
14 | many | TRBJ1-4 | TRBV7-2 | NA | CASSLVPEVEKLFF | TGTGCCAGCAGCTTAGTTCCTGAGGTCGAAAAACTGTTTTTT
15 | NA | TRBJ2-3 | TRBV7-9 | TRBD2 | CASSLGLAGEDTQYF | TGTGCCAGCAGCTTAGGCCTAGCGGGGGAAGATACGCAGTATTTT
15 | NA | TRBJ1-1 | TRBV4-1 | NA | CASSRAGTQNTEAFF | TGCGCCAGCAGCCGAGCCGGGACACAGAACACTGAAGCTTTCTTT
14 | once | TRBJ1-6 | TRBV5-1 | TRBD1 | CASSEGTGDSPLHF | TGCGCCAGCAGCGAGGGAACAGGGGATTCACCCCTCCACTTT
15 | NA | TRBJ1-2 | TRBV28 | TRBD1 | CASSFSQTGSGGYTF | TGTGCCAGCAGTTTCAGTCAGACAGGGTCGGGAGGCTACACCTTC
14 | NA | TRBJ1-1 | TRBV19 | NA | CASSIQITTTEAFF | TGTGCCAGTAGTATTCAGATCACGACCACTGAAGCTTTCTTT
18 | NA | TRBJ2-2 | TRBV6-5 | TRBD2 | CASSYFSGGAPLTGELFF | TGTGCCAGCAGTTACTTTAGCGGGGGGGCCCCCCTAACCGGGGAGCTGTTTTTT
12 | many | TRBJ2-5 | TRBV7-9 | NA | CASSTNGETQYF | TGTGCCAGCAGTACCAACGGAGAGACCCAGTACTTC
13 | NA | TRBJ1-1 | TRBV10-3 | TRBD1 | CAISDRGTTEAFF | TGTGCCATCAGTGACAGGGGGACCACTGAAGCTTTCTTT
13 | NA | TRBJ1-2 | TRBV7-9 | NA | CASSLESGDGYTF | TGTGCCAGCAGCTTAGAATCCGGAGATGGCTACACCTTC
15 | NA | TRBJ2-7 | TRBV11-2 | NA | CASSLDWVRGYEQYF | TGTGCCAGCAGCTTAGATTGGGTCCGGGGGTACGAGCAGTACTTC
17 | few | TRBJ2-3 | TRBV10-1 | NA | CASSLNPGAKVTDTQYF | TGCGCCAGCAGCCTGAATCCGGGGGCGAAAGTGACAGATACGCAGTATTTT
14 | once | TRBJ2-2 | TRBV19 | NA | CASSTYSNTGELFF | TGTGCCAGTAGTACATACTCGAACACCGGGGAGCTGTTTTTT
18 | few | TRBJ2-6 | TRBV20-1 | TRBD2 | CSARAWGGGSSGANVLTF | TGCAGTGCTAGAGCTTGGGGGGGGGGATCCTCTGGGGCCAACGTCCTGACTTTC
16 | NA | TRBJ2-2 | TRBV7-6 | NA | CASSSLVGGDTGELFF | TGTGCCAGCAGCTCCCTAGTGGGGGGAGACACCGGGGAGCTGTTTTTT
18 | NA | TRBJ2-5 | TRBV27 | NA | CASSPDTGATPLGETQYF | TGTGCCAGCAGCCCCGATACGGGCGCAACGCCGCTGGGGGAGACCCAGTACTTC
15 | many | TRBJ2-1 | TRBV7-9 | NA | CASSLKGHTVLDWDF | TGTGCCAGCAGCTTAAAGGGACATACTGTCCTTGACTGGGACTTC
19 | NA | TRBJ2-1 | TRBV6-1 | TRBD2 | CASTPLGTSGGGLYNEQFF | TGTGCCAGCACCCCCCTCGGGACTAGCGGGGGGGGCCTCTACAATGAGCAGTTCTTC
15 | few | TRBJ1-2 | TRBV9 | NA | CASSVGCLGGCGYTF | TGTGCCAGCAGCGTAGGGTGTTTGGGGGGGTGCGGCTACACCTTC
17 | NA | TRBJ1-1 | TRBV6-6 | NA | CASSYSGGPSLNTEAFF | TGTGCCAGCAGTTACTCCGGGGGACCCTCTTTGAACACTGAAGCTTTCTTT
13 | few | TRBJ1-2 | TRBV7-9 | NA | CASLGRQIDGYTF | TGTGCCAGTCTCGGCAGACAGATCGACGGCTACACCTTC
12 | few | TRBJ2-3 | TRBV27 | NA | CALLPSTDTQYF | TGTGCCCTCCTCCCGAGCACAGATACGCAGTATTTT
14 | few | TRBJ1-2 | TRBV7-9 | TRBD1 | CASSPGGVVFGYTF | TGTGCCAGCAGCCCAGGGGGGGTGGTTTTCGGCTACACCTTC
14 | few | TRBJ2-3 | TRBV9 | NA | CASSPGGGPDTQYF | TGTGCCAGCAGTCCTGGGGGCGGGCCAGATACGCAGTATTTT
19 | NA | TRBJ2-3 | TRBV7-8 | TRBD2 | CASSFAPGLAGGQPNTQYF | TGTGCCAGCAGCTTTGCACCGGGACTAGCGGGGGGCCAGCCCAATACGCAGTATTTT
16 | NA | TRBJ2-3 | TRBV6-1 | TRBD2 | CASEGLAGDRTDTQYF | TGTGCCAGCGAAGGACTAGCGGGGGACCGCACAGATACGCAGTATTTT
15 | many | TRBJ1-2 | TRBV6-6 | NA | CASSYSREHLYGYTF | TGTGCCAGCAGTTACTCCAGGGAACACCTCTATGGCTACACCTTC
14 | few | TRBJ2-2 | TRBV6-1 | TRBD1 | CASWPGGGNGELFF | TGTGCCAGCTGGCCAGGGGGCGGGAACGGGGAGCTGTTTTTT
13 | NA | TRBJ1-1 | TRBV20-1 | TRBD1 | CSAGTDLGTEAFF | TGCAGTGCGGGGACAGACTTGGGCACTGAAGCTTTCTTT
19 | many | TRBJ2-1 | TRBV6-6 | TRBD2 | CASSPPGLAGSSNDNEQFF | TGTGCCAGCAGTCCACCGGGACTAGCGGGGTCCTCGAATGATAATGAGCAGTTCTTC
15 | many | TRBJ1-2 | TRBV10-3 | NA | CAIRTETGGNYGYTF | TGTGCCATCAGAACTGAGACGGGCGGTAACTATGGCTACACCTTC